This T cell receptor beta chain emerged from a study of OX40 agonist ivuxolimab in advanced cancers. Concerning the study at large: Ivuxolimab was an agonistic, fully human IgG2 monoclonal antibody directed against OX40 (CD134), a costimulatory receptor. Intravenous ivuxolimab was administered to patients every 2 weeks at six dose levels: 0.01, 0.1, 0.3, 1.5, 3 and 10 mg/kg. Among the 52 dose-escalation patients, around 20 had hepatocellular carcinoma, about 15 melanoma, 9 renal cell carcinoma and 9 head and neck cancer. The dose-escalation cohort was 82.7% male with a mean age of around 62 years, ranging from roughly 23 to 79. Prior anti-PD-1, anti-PD-L1 or anti-CTLA-4 therapy was permitted, and checkpoint inhibitors had been received by more than 35% of dose-escalation patients. Three dose-escalation patients achieved partial responses, one with hepatocellular carcinoma and two with cutaneous melanoma. The point of sequencing TCRbeta in the periphery was to test whether ivuxolimab changed TCR sequence diversity and drove clonal T-cell expansion. The paper describes the monotherapy dose-escalation part (N of about 47 patients) of the phase I trial of ivuxolimab. Study-level results and caveats: After ivuxolimab, CD8+ T cells had more expanded clones than CD4+ T cells on average. At doses from 0.1 to 3.0 mg/kg, clonal expansion was seen in both CD4+ and CD8+ blood T cells between baseline and week 6. The antigen specificity of the peripheral T cells that underwent clonal expansion was not determined. Low levels of normalized T-cell clonal expansion were also shown by some nonresponding patients. In the 0.1-3.0 mg/kg groups, partial responders had among the lowest normalized peripheral clonal expansion, particularly in CD8+ T cells.

For sequencing of the TCRbeta CDR3 region, genomic DNA was extracted from the sorted cells. The immunoSEQ Assay was used for sequencing of TCRbeta CDR3 regions. The immuneACCESS repertoire file appears here via TCRdb, limited to in-frame rearrangements. These files lack a portion of the clones; in checked studies, under half of the deficit traces to unresolved V genes, and the cause of the others is not known. In all, the sample holds approximately 34,000 clones, and roughly 86% of those were seen once. The top ten hold 58% of the sample. Reading the germline V gene gives CDR1 MGHRA and CDR2 YSYEKL. Taken from cysteine to phenylalanine, the CDR3 has 18 residues. Only the CDR3 DNA stays, 54 bases, in frame from base 1. The V end loses 6 bases and the J end loses 0 bases, and a stretch of 21 bases separates them. About this clone: The antigen it binds to is not known. The record has no base qualities; no much larger clone is one base away.

The trial excluded patients who had a history of autoimmune disease or were on systemic immunosuppression. Peripheral blood for TCR sequencing was collected from all dose cohorts at baseline, on cycle 4 day 1, and on cycle 7 day 1. Samples were obtained from an open-label, multicenter, first-in-human phase I dose-escalation trial of ivuxolimab. Adults with locally advanced or metastatic head and neck squamous cell, hepatocellular, melanoma or renal cell carcinoma were enrolled in the trial. Before TCR sequencing, CD4+ and CD8+ T cells were separately sorted from peripheral blood. This TCR was sampled from an adult with an advanced solid tumor such as melanoma, head and neck, liver or kidney cancer. Sequencing used CD4+ or CD8+ T cells sorted from blood, obtained in a trial of the OX40 agonist ivuxolimab. This receptor chain uses TRBV4-1 and TRBJ2-1; the D call is possibly TRBD1 or TRBD2, each sharing 5 bases. The DNA sequence is given as TGCGCCAGCAGTCCCGGGGCCCGAGCGGACGCCTCCTACAATGAGCAGTTCTTC. Translated, it gives CASSPGARADASYNEQFF.